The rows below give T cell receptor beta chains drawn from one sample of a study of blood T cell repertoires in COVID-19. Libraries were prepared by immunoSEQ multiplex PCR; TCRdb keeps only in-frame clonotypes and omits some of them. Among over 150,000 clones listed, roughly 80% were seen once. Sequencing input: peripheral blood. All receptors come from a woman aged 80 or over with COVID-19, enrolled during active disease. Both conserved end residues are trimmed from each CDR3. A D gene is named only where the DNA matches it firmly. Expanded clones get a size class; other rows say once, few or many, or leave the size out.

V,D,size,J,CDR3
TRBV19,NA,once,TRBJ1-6,ASSPQGSPLH
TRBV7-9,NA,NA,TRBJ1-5,ASSSAGGKQPQH
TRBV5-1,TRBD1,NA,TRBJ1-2,ASSRGTGQPYGYT
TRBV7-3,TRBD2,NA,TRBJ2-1,ASSLDGGASYNEQF
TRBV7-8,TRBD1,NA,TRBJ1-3,ASSRLGTASGNTIY
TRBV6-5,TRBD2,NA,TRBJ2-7,ASSYGAGAYEQY
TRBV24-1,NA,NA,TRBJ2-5,ATSEARSRRQETQY
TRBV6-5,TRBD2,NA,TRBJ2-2,ASKTGGPNTGELF
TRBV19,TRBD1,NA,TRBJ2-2,ASKTGVVDTGELF
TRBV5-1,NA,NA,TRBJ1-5,ASSKTDSFNQPQH
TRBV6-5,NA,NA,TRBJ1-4,ASSYSPDPTNEKLF
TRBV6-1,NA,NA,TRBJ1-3,ASSEGPTTGNTIY
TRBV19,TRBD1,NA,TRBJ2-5,ASSPLGLPGQQETQY
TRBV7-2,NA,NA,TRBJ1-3,ASRDHRNSGNTIY
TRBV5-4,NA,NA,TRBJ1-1,ASSLGRPGDTEAF
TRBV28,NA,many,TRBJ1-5,ASSRGERGNQPQH
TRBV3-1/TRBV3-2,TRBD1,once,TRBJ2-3,ASSRGTGNTDTQY
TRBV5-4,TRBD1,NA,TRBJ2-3,ASSPGTVTDTQY
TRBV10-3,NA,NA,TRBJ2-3,AISEPGADTQY
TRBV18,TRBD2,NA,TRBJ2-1,ASSRAGGFSEQF
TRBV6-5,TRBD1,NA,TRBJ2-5,ASRLNRGLQETQY
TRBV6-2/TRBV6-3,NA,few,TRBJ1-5,ASSYSGSYQPQH
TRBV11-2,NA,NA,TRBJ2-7,ASRSTYEQY
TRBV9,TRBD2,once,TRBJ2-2,ASSVGGLAGGHTGELF
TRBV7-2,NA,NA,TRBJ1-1,ASSLARQGPAF
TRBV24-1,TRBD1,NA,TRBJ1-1,ATSELTGIAF
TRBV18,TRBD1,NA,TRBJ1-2,ASSQDRGIYGYT
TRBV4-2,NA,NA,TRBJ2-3,ASSHRDVTDTQY
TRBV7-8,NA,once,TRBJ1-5,ASSQDINQPQH
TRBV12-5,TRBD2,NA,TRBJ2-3,ASGRRTSGTDTQY
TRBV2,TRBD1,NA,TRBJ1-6,ASSEAGQGINSPLH
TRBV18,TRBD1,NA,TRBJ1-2,ASSPKTGSHGYT
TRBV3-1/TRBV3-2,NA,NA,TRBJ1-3,ASSQGRQERISGNTIY
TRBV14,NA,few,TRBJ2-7,ASSQDLSPGYSYEQY
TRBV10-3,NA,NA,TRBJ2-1,AIRQQGRDRGSYNEQF
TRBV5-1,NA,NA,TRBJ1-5,ASSPDNSNQPQH
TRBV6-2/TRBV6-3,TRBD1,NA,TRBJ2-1,ASSFGTGAEQF
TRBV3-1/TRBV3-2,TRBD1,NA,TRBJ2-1,ASSQDRGRNEQF
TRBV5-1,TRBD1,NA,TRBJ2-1,ASSFSGTGGSYNEQF